This T cell receptor beta chain was sequenced during a study of T cells in Graves' hyperthyroidism and ophthalmopathy. Study results and caveats: Before onset, ophthalmopathy was predicted by the model a median around 6 months earlier. Peripheral blood also featured most of the thyroid clonotypes expanded above 0.001. A model using 13 V-J features told ophthalmopathy apart from stable hyperthyroidism.

Comments on this clonotype: Antigen unknown.

The source of the PBMCs was roughly 10 ml of fresh peripheral blood. Germline CDR1 and CDR2: LNHDA and SQIVND (reference sequence). CDR3 length: 13 residues. V was pared by 7 bases and J by 3 bases, with 10 bases between. The investigators amplified TCR beta CDR3 regions from RNA transcripts. First-round RT-PCR targeting the TCR CDR3 was performed with the HTBI primer set. Using its own MiXCR run on the multiplex PCR reads, TCRdb lists one record per CDR3 protein. The sample yields 490,000 or so distinct CDR3 sequences, roughly 23% seen once. The sequenced material came from blood. The chain is built from TRBV19 and TRBJ1-5, with D hard to call. The sequence came from a woman aged 70-85 years with Graves' ophthalmopathy. In DNA, the CDR3 is TGTGCCAGTAATCGGTCCCCCAATCAGCCCCAGCATTTT. Translated, it gives CASNRSPNQPQHF.